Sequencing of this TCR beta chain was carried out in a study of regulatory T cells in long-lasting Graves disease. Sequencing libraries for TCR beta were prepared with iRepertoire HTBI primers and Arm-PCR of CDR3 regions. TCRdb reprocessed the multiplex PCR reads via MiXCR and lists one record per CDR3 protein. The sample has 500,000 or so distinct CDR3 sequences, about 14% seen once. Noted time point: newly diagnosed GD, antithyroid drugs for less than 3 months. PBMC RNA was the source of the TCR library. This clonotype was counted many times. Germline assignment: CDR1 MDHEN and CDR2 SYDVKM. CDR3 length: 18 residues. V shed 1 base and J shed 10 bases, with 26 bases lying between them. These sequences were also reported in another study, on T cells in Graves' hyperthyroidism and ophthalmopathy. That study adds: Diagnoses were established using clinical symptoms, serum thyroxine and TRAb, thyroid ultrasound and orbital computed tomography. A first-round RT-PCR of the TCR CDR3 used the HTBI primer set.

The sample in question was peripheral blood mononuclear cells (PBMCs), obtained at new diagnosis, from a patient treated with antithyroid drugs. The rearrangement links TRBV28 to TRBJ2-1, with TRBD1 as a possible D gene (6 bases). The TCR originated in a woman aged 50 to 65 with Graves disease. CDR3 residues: CASSLSRSRDTQGREQFF. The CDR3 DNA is TGTGCCAGCAGTTTATCCCGTTCACGAGACACCCAGGGGCGAGAGCAGTTCTTC.